This entry lists 7 T cell receptor beta chains sequenced from one sample in a study of blood T cell repertoires in COVID-19. The assay was immunoSEQ multiplex PCR, and TCRdb's table has in-frame clones only and misses some. The profile shows 140,000 to 150,000 clones, 88% of them singletons. Specimen: PBMCs or T cells enriched from blood (not recorded which). The receptors come from a woman aged 25 to 39 with acute COVID-19.

The genes are TRBV6-2 or TRBV6-3 and TRBJ2-1; TRBD2 matches at 11 bases. The CDR3 has 17 residues. The ends lost 2 bases at V and 8 bases at J; junction bases unmatched: 11. Germline assignment: CDR1 MNHEY and CDR2 SVGEGT. Here the CDR3 DNA reads TGTGCCAGCAGTTACACCCTAATAGCGGGAGGGAGGGATGAGCAGTTCTTC. The encoded protein is CASSYTLIAGGRDEQFF.

The gene calls are TRBV7-2 and TRBJ1-2, with D unclear. This CDR3 region has 11 residues. In germline, CDR1 is SGHTA, CDR2 FQGNSA. V shed 1 base and J shed 6 bases, with 3 bases lying between them. This CDR3 is CASSLDNGYTF. The DNA for the CDR3 is TGTGCCAGCAGCTTAGATAATGGCTACACCTTC.

This chain connects TRBV9 to TRBJ2-3; 11 bases map to TRBD2. The junction had 11 bases not matched to a gene; V was cut back by 3 bases and J by 5 bases. CDR1 SGDLS and CDR2 YYNGEE come from the germline V gene. There are 17 residues in the CDR3. Here the CDR3 DNA reads TGTGCCAGCAGCGGTGGACTAGCGGGCTGGCTGGAAGATACGCAGTATTTT. Translation: CASSGGLAGWLEDTQYF.

The chain is built from TRBV3-1 (or the pseudogene TRBV3-2) and TRBJ1-6, with D maybe TRBD1 (6 bases). The germline CDR1 and CDR2 sequences are LGHDT and YNNKEL (reference sequence). The ends were cut back, 0 bases at V and 0 bases at J, with 24 bases in the middle. The CDR3 sequence is 22 residues long. The CDR3 here is CASSQDCLWDTKRYSYNSPLHF. CDR3 coding DNA: TGTGCCAGCAGCCAAGATTGTCTCTGGGACACCAAGAGGTACTCCTATAATTCACCCCTCCACTTT.

The chain is built from TRBV5-1 and TRBJ2-2, with 8 bases that match TRBD1. Germline assignment: CDR1 SGHRS and CDR2 YFSETQ. There are 14 residues in the CDR3. V dropped 1 base and J dropped 4; count of bases not matched to a gene: 0. CDR3 in DNA: TGCGCCAGCAGCTTGACAGGGGGCACCGGGGAGCTGTTTTTT. It translates to CASSLTGGTGELFF.

The rearrangement uses TRBV2 and TRBJ2-7; a weak D match, TRBD2 (5 bases). The length of the CDR3 is 13 residues. V was trimmed by 11 bases and J by 2 bases, leaving 16 bases between them. The germline CDR1 and CDR2 sequences are SNHLY and FYNNEI. CDR3 coding DNA: TGTGCCTTGACGGAGGACCCTCCCTACGAGCAGTACTTC. Translation: CALTEDPPYEQYF.

The V and J genes are TRBV9 and TRBJ1-6; D may be TRBD1 (5 bases). Germline V CDR1 and CDR2: SGDLS, YYNGEE. The CDR3 runs 15 residues. The V end was cut by 0 bases, the J end by 5 bases, with 9 bases between. In nucleotides, the CDR3 is TGTGCCAGCAGCGTAGGAGGCAGGGATAATTCACCCCTCCACTTT. Its translation: CASSVGGRDNSPLHF.